This T cell receptor beta chain stems from a study of blood T cell repertoires in COVID-19. Study summary: There were acute and convalescent COVID-19 samples, and they came from the United States, Italy and Spain. PBMCs, B-cell-depleted T cells, or T cells were the source of the cDNA or gDNA that made up the material.

In the original processing: Estimated nucleated cell counts came from reference gene primer amplification. Assay: immunoSEQ multiplex PCR; the TCRdb copy retains only in-frame clones and omits some. V, J and clone size are taken as reported in that table, and D and trimming were inferred from the DNA itself. The top ten clones hold roughly 9.1% of a sample with 70,000 to 75,000 clones, more than 75% of them seen once. There are a few counts of this clone. The CDR3 covers 13 residues. Germline V gene lookup returns CDR1 MNHEY and CDR2 SVGEGT. V was cut by 4 bases and J by 2 bases, with 9 bases left in between.

The sequencing input was peripheral blood. The rearrangement links TRBV6-2 or TRBV6-3 to TRBJ2-7; D gene uncertain. This clonotype was obtained from a human donor in a cohort sampled during active COVID-19. CDR3 coding DNA: TGTGCCAGCAGTTTGGCATTGACCTACGAGCAGTACTTC. Encoded protein: CASSLALTYEQYF.